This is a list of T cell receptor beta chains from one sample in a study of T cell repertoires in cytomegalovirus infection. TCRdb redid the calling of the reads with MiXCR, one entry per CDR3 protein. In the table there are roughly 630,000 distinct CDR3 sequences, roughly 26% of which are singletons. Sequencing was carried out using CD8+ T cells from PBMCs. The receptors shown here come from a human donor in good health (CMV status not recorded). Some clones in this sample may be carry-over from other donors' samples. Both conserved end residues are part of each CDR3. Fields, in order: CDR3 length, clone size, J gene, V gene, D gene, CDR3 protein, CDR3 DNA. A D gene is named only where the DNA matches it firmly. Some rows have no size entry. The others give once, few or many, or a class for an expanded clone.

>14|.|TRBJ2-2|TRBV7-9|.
CASSPTGRGGELFF
TGTGCCAGCAGCCCAACCGGTAGGGGCGGGGAGCTGTTTTTT
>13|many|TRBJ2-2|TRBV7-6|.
CASSPEVSGELFF
TGTGCCAGCAGCCCCGAGGTTTCCGGGGAGCTGTTTTTT
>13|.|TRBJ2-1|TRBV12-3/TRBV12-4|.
CASTFGYYNEQFF
TGTGCCAGCACCTTCGGGTATTACAATGAGCAGTTCTTC
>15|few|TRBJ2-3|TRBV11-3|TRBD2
CASSSRGGVADTQYF
TGTGCCAGCAGCTCTCGCGGGGGAGTGGCAGATACGCAGTATTTT
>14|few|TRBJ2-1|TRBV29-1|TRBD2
CSVETSGGVDEQFF
TGCAGCGTTGAGACTAGCGGGGGGGTAGATGAGCAGTTCTTC
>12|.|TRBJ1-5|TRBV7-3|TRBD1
CASGQGNQLQHF
TGTGCTTCGGGACAGGGCAATCAGCTCCAGCATTTT
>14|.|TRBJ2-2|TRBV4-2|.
CASRLGQLTGELFF
TGTGCCAGCAGACTCGGACAGCTCACCGGGGAGCTGTTTTTT
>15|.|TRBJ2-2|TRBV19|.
CATSLAGTNTGELFF
TGTGCCACCAGTTTGGCAGGGACGAACACCGGGGAGCTGTTTTTT
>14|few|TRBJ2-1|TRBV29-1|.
CSVVDFSSYNEQFF
TGCAGCGTTGTGGACTTTAGCTCCTACAATGAGCAGTTCTTC
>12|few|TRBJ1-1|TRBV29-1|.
CSATGPNTEAFF
TGCAGCGCGACAGGACCGAACACTGAAGCTTTCTTT
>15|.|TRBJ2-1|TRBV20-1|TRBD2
CSAQILAGTSNEQFF
TGCAGTGCCCAAATTCTAGCGGGGACCTCCAATGAGCAGTTCTTC
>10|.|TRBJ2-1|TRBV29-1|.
CSARSRVEFF
TGCAGCGCCCGAAGCAGGGTCGAGTTCTTC
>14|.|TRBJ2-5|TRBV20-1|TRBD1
CSAPHGTGLETQYF
TGCAGTGCCCCTCATGGGACAGGGCTGGAGACCCAGTACTTC
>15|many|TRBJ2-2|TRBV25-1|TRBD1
CASSDHRGVTGELFF
TGTGCCAGCAGTGACCACAGGGGGGTTACCGGGGAGCTGTTTTTT
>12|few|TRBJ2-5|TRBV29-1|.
CSVGTPRGTQYF
TGCAGCGTCGGGACCCCCCGGGGGACCCAGTACTTC